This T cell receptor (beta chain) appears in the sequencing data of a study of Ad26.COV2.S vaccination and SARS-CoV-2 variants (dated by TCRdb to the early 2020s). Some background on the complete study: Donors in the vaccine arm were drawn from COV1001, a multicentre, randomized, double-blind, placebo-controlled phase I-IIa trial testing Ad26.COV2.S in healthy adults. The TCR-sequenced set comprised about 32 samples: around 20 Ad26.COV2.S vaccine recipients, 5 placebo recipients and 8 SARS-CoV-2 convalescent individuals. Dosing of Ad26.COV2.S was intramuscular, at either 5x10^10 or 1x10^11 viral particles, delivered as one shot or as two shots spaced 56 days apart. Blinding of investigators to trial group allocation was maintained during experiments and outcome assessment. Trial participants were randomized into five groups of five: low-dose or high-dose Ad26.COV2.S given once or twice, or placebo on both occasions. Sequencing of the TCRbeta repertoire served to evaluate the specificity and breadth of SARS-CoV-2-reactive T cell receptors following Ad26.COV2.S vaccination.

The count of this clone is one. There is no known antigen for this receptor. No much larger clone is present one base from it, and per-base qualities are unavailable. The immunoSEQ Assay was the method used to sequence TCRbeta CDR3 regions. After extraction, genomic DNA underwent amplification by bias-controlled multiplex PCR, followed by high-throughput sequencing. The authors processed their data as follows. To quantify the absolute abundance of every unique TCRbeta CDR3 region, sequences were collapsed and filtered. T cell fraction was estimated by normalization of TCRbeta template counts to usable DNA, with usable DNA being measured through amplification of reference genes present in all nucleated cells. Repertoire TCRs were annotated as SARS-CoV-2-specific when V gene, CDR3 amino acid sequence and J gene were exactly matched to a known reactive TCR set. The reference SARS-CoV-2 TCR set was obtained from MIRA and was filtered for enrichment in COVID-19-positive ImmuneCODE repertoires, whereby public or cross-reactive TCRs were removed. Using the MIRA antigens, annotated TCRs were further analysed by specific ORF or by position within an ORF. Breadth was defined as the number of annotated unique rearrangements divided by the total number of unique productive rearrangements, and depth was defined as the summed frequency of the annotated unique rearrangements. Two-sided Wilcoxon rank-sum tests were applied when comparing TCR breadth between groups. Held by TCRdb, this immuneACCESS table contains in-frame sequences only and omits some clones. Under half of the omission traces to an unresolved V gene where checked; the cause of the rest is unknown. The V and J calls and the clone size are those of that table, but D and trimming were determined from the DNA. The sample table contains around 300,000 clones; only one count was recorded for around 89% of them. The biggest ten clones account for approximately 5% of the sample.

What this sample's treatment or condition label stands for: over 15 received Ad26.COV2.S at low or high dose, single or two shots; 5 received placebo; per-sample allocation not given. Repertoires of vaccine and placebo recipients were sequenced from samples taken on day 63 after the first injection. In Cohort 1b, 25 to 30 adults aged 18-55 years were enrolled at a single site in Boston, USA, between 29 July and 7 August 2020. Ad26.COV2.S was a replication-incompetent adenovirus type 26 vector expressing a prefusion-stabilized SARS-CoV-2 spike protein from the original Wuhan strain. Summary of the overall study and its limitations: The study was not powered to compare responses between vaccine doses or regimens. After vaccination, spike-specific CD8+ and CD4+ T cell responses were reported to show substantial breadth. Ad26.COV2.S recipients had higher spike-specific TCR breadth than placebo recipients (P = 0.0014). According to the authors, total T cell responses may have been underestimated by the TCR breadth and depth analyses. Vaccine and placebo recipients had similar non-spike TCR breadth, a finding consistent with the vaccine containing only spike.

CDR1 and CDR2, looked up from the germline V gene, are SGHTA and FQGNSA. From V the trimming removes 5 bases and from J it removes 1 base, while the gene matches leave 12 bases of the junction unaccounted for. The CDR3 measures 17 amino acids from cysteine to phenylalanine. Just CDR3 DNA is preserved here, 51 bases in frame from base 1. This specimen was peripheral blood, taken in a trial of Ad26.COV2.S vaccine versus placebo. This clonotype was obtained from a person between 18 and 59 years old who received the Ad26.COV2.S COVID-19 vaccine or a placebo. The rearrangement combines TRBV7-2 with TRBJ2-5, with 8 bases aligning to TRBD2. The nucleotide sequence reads TGTGCCAGCAGCCCCCGCGGGGGCGGGGGGCCCCAAGAGACCCAGTACTTC. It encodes CASSPRGGGGPQETQYF.